This passage covers 5 T cell receptor beta chains from one sample sequenced in a study of monozygotic twins with inflammatory bowel disease. TCRdb re-called the 5' RACE reads; every CDR3 protein appears as one record, without DNA. The sample includes 400,000 to 500,000 distinct CDR3 sequences. Sequences were obtained from blood. These TCRs come from a human donor with ulcerative colitis or Crohn's disease, or a healthy co-twin of an affected twin (not recorded which).

The chain employs TRBV5-1 and TRBJ2-7; absent DNA, TCRdb's TRBD1 call cannot be checked. Germline CDR1 and CDR2: SGHRS and YFSETQ. The CDR3 has 15 amino acids. CDR3 amino acids: CASSLVGQGPREQYF.

The J gene is TRBJ2-7, the V gene TRBV6-4; the TCRdb call, TRBD1, lacks DNA for checking. The CDR3 loop spans 13 amino acids. Germline lookup yields CDR1 MRHNA and CDR2 SNTAGT. This CDR3 is CASSADRKSIKYF.

The chain is built from TRBV5-6 and TRBJ1-1. There are 15 residues in the CDR3. Germline assignment: CDR1 SGHDT and CDR2 YYEEEE. The CDR3 is CASSFRSRLNTEAFF.

The V gene is TRBV5-1, the J gene TRBJ2-7. CDR3 length equals 15 residues. The germline V gene has CDR1 SGHRS and CDR2 YFSETQ. CDR3 sequence: CASSLEGIRHYEQYF.

The rearrangement joins TRBV5-1 to TRBJ1-2. The CDR3 sequence is 14 residues long. The V gene's germline CDR1 is SGHRS and CDR2 YFSETQ. This CDR3 reads CASSNAQTNYGYTF.